This T cell receptor (beta chain) was observed in a study of OX40 agonist ivuxolimab in advanced cancers. CDR3 length equals 14 residues. Deletions cut 0 bases from V and 9 bases from J, with 12 bases between. The germline V gene encodes CDR1 SGHDN and CDR2 FVKESK. Some clones are missing from TCRdb's copy, which holds only in-frame ones; the method was immunoSEQ multiplex PCR. The sample lists about 77,000 clones, 85% to 95% occurring once. The receptor was derived from an adult with an advanced solid tumor such as melanoma, head and neck, liver or kidney cancer. This material consisted of CD4+ or CD8+ T cells sorted from blood, taken in a trial of the OX40 agonist ivuxolimab. The rearrangement joins TRBV14 to TRBJ2-1; TRBD2 might be the D (5 bases). The CDR3 loop reads CASSQEVVGSEQFF. CDR3 nucleotides: TGTGCCAGCAGCCAAGAAGTCGTGGGGAGTGAGCAGTTCTTC. Full variable domain (missing parts from reference TRBV14 and TRBJ2-1): EAGVTQFPSHSVIEKGQTVTLRCDPISGHDNLYWYRRVMGKEIKFLLHFVKESKQDESGMPNNRFLAERTGGTYSTLKVQPAELEDSGVYFCASSQEVVGSEQFFGPGTRLTVL.